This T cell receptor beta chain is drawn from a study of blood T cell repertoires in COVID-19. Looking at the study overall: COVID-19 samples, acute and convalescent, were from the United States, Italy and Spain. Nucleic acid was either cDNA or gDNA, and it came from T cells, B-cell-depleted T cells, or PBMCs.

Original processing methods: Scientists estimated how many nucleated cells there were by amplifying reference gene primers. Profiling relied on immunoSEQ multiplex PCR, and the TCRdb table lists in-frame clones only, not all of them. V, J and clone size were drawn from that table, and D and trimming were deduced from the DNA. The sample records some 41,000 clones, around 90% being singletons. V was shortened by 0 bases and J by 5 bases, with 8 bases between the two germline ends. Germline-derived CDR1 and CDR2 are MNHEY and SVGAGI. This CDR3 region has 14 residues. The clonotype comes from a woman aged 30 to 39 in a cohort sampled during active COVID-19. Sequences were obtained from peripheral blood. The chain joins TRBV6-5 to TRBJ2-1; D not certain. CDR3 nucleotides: TGTGCCAGCAGTTACTCACGCGGCAACAATGAGCAGTTCTTC. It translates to CASSYSRGNNEQFF.